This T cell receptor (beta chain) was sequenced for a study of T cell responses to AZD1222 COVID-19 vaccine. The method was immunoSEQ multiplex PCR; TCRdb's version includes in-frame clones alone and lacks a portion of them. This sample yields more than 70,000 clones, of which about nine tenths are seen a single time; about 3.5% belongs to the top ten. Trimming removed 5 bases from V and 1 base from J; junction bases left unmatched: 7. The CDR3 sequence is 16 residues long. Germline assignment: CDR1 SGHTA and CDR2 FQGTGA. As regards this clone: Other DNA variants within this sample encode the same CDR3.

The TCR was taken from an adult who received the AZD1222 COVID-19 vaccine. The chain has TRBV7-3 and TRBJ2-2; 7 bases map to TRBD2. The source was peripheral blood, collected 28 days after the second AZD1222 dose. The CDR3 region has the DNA TGTGCCAGCAGCCCCCCGGGGGGAGAGAACACCGGGGAGCTGTTTTTT. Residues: CASSPPGGENTGELFF.